This entry is about one T cell receptor beta chain. What this receptor recognizes is not known. The sample holds no much larger clone one base away, and base qualities are not on file. The cysteine opens and the phenylalanine closes a CDR3 of 19 amino acids. CDR3 DNA is the only sequence kept; it has 57 bases, read in frame from the first base. The data stem from a study of shared clonotypes between healthy human individuals (dated by TCRdb to 2020 to 2021). In terms of the full investigation: A couple of women and a few men aged 18 to 49 years were included in the cohort. Libraries were prepared and TCR repertoires were sequenced by different laboratories using diverse techniques, in order to increase sequencing depth and limit assay-specific biases. The study deeply sequenced blood TCR repertoires of about 5 healthy adults to estimate repertoire size and the extent of clonotype sharing between individuals. Leukapheresis yielded between about 0.8 and 9.5 billion PBMCs per donor.

The study at large found these results: Based on pairwise subsampling, the degree of clonotype sharing among donors was expected to be affected by sequencing depth. The genetic and exposure-history diversity represented was limited by the small number of donors. Only blood was sampled, and tissue TCR repertoires likely differ from those in blood.

Using the deep immunoSEQ assay, multiplex PCR amplified TCR CDR3 regions from genomic DNA. Extracted genomic DNA from each cell subset was spread evenly across all wells of several immunoSEQ 96-well plates, with each plate serving as a replicate. For unsorted PBMC, each replicate PCR was loaded with 300 to 350 ng genomic DNA, equivalent to about 30,000 T cell genomes. Ten immunoSEQ deep assay plates were used to sequence unsorted PBMC genomic DNA. Purified libraries were measured with a Qubit 3.0 fluorometer, size-checked on a Bioanalyzer 2100, and measured again with the KAPA Library Quantification kit. Each immunoSEQ 96-well plate was sequenced on its own single-read 150-cycle Illumina NextSeq 550 flow cell. The study's processing was this. Because the immunoSEQ output included only junctional sequences and no quality scores, the filtering could not be the same as the filtering used for full-length reads. Sequences were annotated with PyIR, a Python wrapper for IgBLAST v1.9, using IMGT germline references to assign V/J genes and CDR3. Reads were filtered out if the reads had weak V/J assignments (E-value above 1e-6), no CDR3, stop codons, out-of-frame junctions, or ambiguous translated residues. V3J clonotypes were defined as sequences sharing the same inferred V gene, J gene, and CDR3 amino acid sequence. Percentage overlap between repertoires was computed as shared unique clonotypes divided by the size of the smaller repertoire. Richness of each repertoire was evaluated using RTK rarefaction, the Chao1 estimator, and Recon v2.1 estimates of unobserved clonotypes. Held by TCRdb, this immuneACCESS table contains in-frame sequences only and omits some clones. Under half of the omission traces to an unresolved V gene where checked; the cause of the rest is unknown. The V and J calls and clone size come from that table; D and trimming were worked out from the DNA. The sample table lists roughly 500,000 clones, about 72% of them with a count of one. More than 10% of the sample goes to the ten largest clones.

The donors were healthy, HIV-negative adults with no recently reported acute infections or vaccinations. Every donor was a Caucasian adult residing in Nashville, Tennessee, USA. In the unsorted samples, 70 million to 90 million PBMCs were counted, and genomic DNA was extracted using the QIAamp DNA Blood Mini kit. After blood collection by leukapheresis, PBMCs were isolated using Ficoll-Histopaque density gradient centrifugation and then cryopreserved in the vapor phase of liquid nitrogen. The specimen was PBMCs. The V gene is TRBV12-1 and the J gene is TRBJ2-2; TRBD2 is the table's D call and was not checked against the DNA. TRBV12-1 is flagged as a pseudogene. This receptor was identified in a woman in her thirties or forties in good health. Some clones in this sample may be carry-over from other donors' samples. The CDR3: CASSPTGLAGVGNTGELFF. The DNA sequence is TGTGCCAGCAGCCCAACGGGACTAGCGGGAGTGGGGAACACCGGGGAGCTGTTTTTT.